The 15 T cell receptor beta chains listed next were all sequenced from one sample in a study of regulatory T cells in long-lasting Graves disease. Building of the TCR beta libraries involved iRepertoire HTBI primers and Arm-PCR of CDR3 regions. From the multiplex PCR reads, TCRdb called clonotypes with MiXCR, one entry per CDR3 protein. There are 700,000 or so distinct CDR3 sequences in the sample; roughly 30% occur only once, and 40% to 55% lies in the top ten. This sample's time point: persistent/refractory GD, antithyroid drugs over 5 years with positive TRAb. PBMC-extracted RNA yielded the TCR library. Source: peripheral blood mononuclear cells (PBMCs), taken when the disease was refractory, from a patient treated with antithyroid drugs. Receptors were obtained from a female donor with Graves disease.

The V gene is TRBV29-1, the J gene TRBJ1-1; D not certain. Trimming pared 6 bases from V and 2 bases from J, leaving 7 bases between. This CDR3 comprises 11 residues. Per the germline V gene, CDR1 is SQVTM and CDR2 is ANQGSEA. Here the CDR3 reads CSVDSNTEAFF. The CDR3 DNA sequence: TGCAGCGTCGATAGTAACACTGAAGCTTTCTTT.

This clonotype was counted only a few times. The chain combines TRBV6-2 or TRBV6-3 with TRBJ2-5; 7 bases map to TRBD2. The CDR3 has 15 residues. Trimming took 6 bases from V and 5 from J; bases not matched to a gene: 12. CDR1 MNHEY and CDR2 SVGEGT come from the germline V gene. This CDR3 is CASRPAGVGRETQYF. CDR3 nucleotides: TGTGCCAGCAGACCCGCGGGAGTTGGTAGGGAGACCCAGTACTTC.

This chain links TRBV11-3 with TRBJ2-1, with 12 bases aligning to TRBD2. V was pared by 1 base and J by 8 bases, with 6 bases of the junction left unmatched. CDR1 and CDR2 (germline): SGHNT, YENEEA. The CDR3 consists of 16 residues. The CDR3 DNA reads TGTGCCAGCAGCTTAGCGGGGACTAGCGGGTCATATGAGCAGTTCTTC. It translates to CASSLAGTSGSYEQFF. The entire variable domain, with the rest obtained from reference TRBV11-3 and TRBJ2-1, is as follows: EAGVVQSPRYKIIEKKQPVAFWCNPISGHNTLYWYLQNLGQGPELLIRYENEEAVDDSQLPKDRFSAERLKGVDSTLKIQPAELGDSAVYLCASSLAGTSGSYEQFFGPGTRLTVL.

This clonotype has a count of ten or more. The V and J genes are TRBV27 and TRBJ1-2; 8 positions match TRBD1. CDR3 length: 15 amino acids. Germline V gene data show CDR1 as MNHEY and CDR2 as SMNVEV (reference sequence). V shed 5 bases, J shed 4 bases, and the junction held 9 bases outside the gene matches. The CDR3 sequence: CASSQPGQDPYGYTF. The CDR3 DNA reads as TGTGCCAGCAGTCAACCGGGACAGGACCCCTATGGCTACACCTTC.

There are many counts of this clonotype. The chain employs TRBV28 and TRBJ1-1; 9 nucleotides agree with TRBD1. Per germline, CDR1 MDHEN and CDR2 SYDVKM. The CDR3 covers 14 residues. V lost 5 bases and J lost 5; bases outside the gene matches: 6. The CDR3 sequence: CASSPGTGWTEAFF. CDR3 nucleotide sequence: TGTGCCAGCAGTCCAGGGACAGGGTGGACTGAAGCTTTCTTT.

The chain couples TRBV15 to TRBJ1-4, with 7 positions matching TRBD1. The germline V gene encodes CDR1 LNHNV and CDR2 YYDKDF (reference sequence). CDR3 length equals 16 residues. J was trimmed by 7 bases and V by 0 bases; bases with no gene match: 8. This chain's CDR3 is CATSRDGDSSVEKLFF. The CDR3 nucleotides read TGTGCCACCAGCAGAGACGGGGACAGCTCCGTTGAAAAACTGTTTTTT.

The J gene is TRBJ1-5, the V gene TRBV29-1; D is undetermined. V lost 0 bases and J 1 base, leaving 7 bases between the germline ends. Germline values: CDR1 SQVTM, CDR2 ANQGSEA. This CDR3 is 14 amino acids long. The CDR3 DNA reads as TGCAGCGTTGAAGAGGGAGGCAGCAATCAGCCCCAGCATTTT. It translates to CSVEEGGSNQPQHF.

This clonotype was recorded a few times. CDR3 amino acids: CASTRGGTSRHEQYF. In DNA form, the CDR3 reads TGTGCCAGCACAAGGGGGGGGACTAGCAGGCACGAGCAGTACTTC. The chain employs TRBV6-1 and TRBJ2-7, with 9 positions matching TRBD2. Germline V CDR1 and CDR2: MNHNS, SASEGT. The CDR3 consists of 15 residues. J was trimmed by 5 bases and V by 7 bases; bases with no gene match: 12.

The chain is built from TRBV20-1 and TRBJ2-4; D remains unclear. Looked up from germline, CDR1 is DFQATT and CDR2 is SNEGSKA (reference sequence). The germline V and J ends were trimmed by 3 bases and 8 bases, with 11 bases remaining between them. This CDR3 is 12 amino acids long. The CDR3 sequence: CSASPTVDIQYF. Written as DNA, the CDR3 is TGCAGTGCTAGCCCCACAGTAGACATTCAGTACTTC.

Remarks on this clonotype: A much larger clonotype is one base distant, so this may be a read error. V and J are TRBV2 and TRBJ2-1, with TRBD1 matching over 7 bases. CDR3 size: 14 residues. With V trimmed by 3 bases and J by 10 bases, 9 bases remained unmatched. The germline V gene has CDR1 SNHLY and CDR2 FYNNEI. The CDR3 region has the DNA TGTGCCAGCAGTGACACGGCAGGGGGTGCCGAGCAGTTCTTC. Residues: CASSDTAGGAEQFF.

The chain recombines TRBV12-3 or TRBV12-4 with TRBJ2-2, with unresolved D. Trimming removed 3 bases from V and 1 base from J, with 6 bases in between. The CDR3 totals 14 residues. The CDR3 DNA reads TGTGCCAGCAGTTTTTTCCAGAACACCGGGGAGCTGTTTTTT. Residues: CASSFFQNTGELFF.

The V gene is TRBV5-1, the J gene TRBJ1-1, with TRBD1 matching over 7 bases. The ends lost 4 bases at V and 5 bases at J; junction bases unmatched: 5. The CDR3 extends over 13 amino acids. Per germline, CDR1 SGHRS and CDR2 YFSETQ. The chain's CDR3 is CASSMGQLTEAFF. The CDR3 bases are TGCGCCAGCAGCATGGGACAGCTGACTGAAGCTTTCTTT.

This clonotype was observed at least ten times. V and J are TRBV2 and TRBJ2-6, with no clear D. V was shortened by 4 bases and J by 6 bases, with 10 bases between the two germline ends. The germline V gene has CDR1 SNHLY and CDR2 FYNNEI. The CDR3 has 14 amino acids. CDR3 residues: CASSVDVLANVLTF. CDR3 DNA sequence: TGTGCCAGCAGTGTCGATGTCCTGGCCAACGTCCTGACTTTC.

The CDR3 loop is CASIPGTENTEAFF. For the CDR3, the DNA is TGTGCCAGCATCCCAGGGACGGAGAACACTGAAGCTTTCTTT. The chain couples TRBV6-1 to TRBJ1-1, with D possibly TRBD1 on 5 matching bases. CDR3 length: 14 residues. V lost 7 bases and J 1 base, leaving 13 bases between the germline ends. The V gene's germline CDR1 is MNHNS and CDR2 SASEGT.

Comments on this clonotype: The conserved phenylalanine or tryptophan is not found at the CDR3 terminus, so this likely reflects a read error. The rearrangement uses TRBV11-2 and TRBJ1-2; D gene ambiguous. V was trimmed by 0 bases and J by 7 bases, leaving 9 bases between them. The V gene's germline CDR1 is SGHAT and CDR2 FQNNGV. This CDR3 region has 13 residues. The CDR3 here is CASSLDNWVGYTL. DNA for the CDR3: TGTGCCAGCAGCTTAGATAATTGGGTTGGCTACACCCTC.